This T cell receptor beta chain derives from a study of Graves' ophthalmopathy and Graves' hyperthyroidism. This clonotype has ten or more counts. Its antigen is not identified. RNA transcripts provided the template for amplifying TCR beta CDR3 regions. The authors performed first-round RT-PCR with HTBI primers and then a second-round multiplex PCR. TCRdb re-called the multiplex PCR reads with MiXCR, one entry per CDR3 protein. The sample lists roughly 160,000 distinct CDR3 sequences, 30% to 45% occurring once. Trimming removed 4 bases from V and 5 bases from J; junction bases left unmatched: 16. The germline gives CDR1 MDHEN, CDR2 SYDVKM. The CDR3 sequence is 18 residues long. Study results and caveats: Most expanded thyroid clonotypes above 0.001 frequency also appeared in blood.

This rearrangement joins TRBV28 to TRBJ2-2; 7 nucleotides match TRBD2. The sequence came from a man under 40 with Graves' ophthalmopathy. Sequences were obtained from peripheral blood. The CDR3 is CASSSPSGAGKNTGELFF. CDR3 nucleotide sequence: TGTGCCAGCAGTTCCCCCAGTGGAGCGGGAAAAAATACCGGGGAGCTGTTTTTT.